The 2 T cell receptor beta chains presented below share a single source sample, sequenced in a study of blood T cell repertoires in COVID-19. Sequenced by immunoSEQ multiplex PCR; TCRdb stores in-frame clones only, minus some. The sample holds about 62,000 clones; 65% to 85% are singletons and the top ten take 6% to 7%. Sequenced sample: peripheral blood. These receptors were obtained from a woman in her forties or fifties with active or convalescent COVID-19.

V is TRBV10-3 and J is TRBJ2-1; 10 bases match TRBD2. Germline CDR1 and CDR2: ENHRY and SYGVKD. J was trimmed by 6 bases and V by 5 bases; bases with no gene match: 7. The CDR3 sequence is 15 residues long. The CDR3 DNA sequence: TGTGCCATCAGTAAGTTAGCGGGGGGTTCCAATGAGCAGTTCTTC. It is translated as CAISKLAGGSNEQFF.

The chain couples TRBV6-5 to TRBJ2-3; D remains ambiguous. Trimming took 8 bases from V and 5 from J, leaving 11 bases between them. CDR1 and CDR2 from the germline V gene are MNHEY and SVGAGI. CDR3 length: 12 amino acids. The CDR3, as DNA: TGTGCCAGCGCCCCCCGTAGAGATACGCAGTATTTT. This sequence encodes CASAPRRDTQYF.